A single sample gave rise to the 26 T cell receptor beta chains below, sequenced in a study of chemoradiotherapy in HPV16-positive cancers. Data came from immunoSEQ multiplex PCR; TCRdb stores just in-frame clones and leaves some out. The sample has roughly 19,000 clones, about 87% seen once. Source: blood, taken from a patient who underwent chemoradiotherapy. The receptors originated from a human donor with HPV-associated anogenital cancer.

V usage is TRBV18 and J usage is TRBJ2-7; D gene unclear. There are 13 residues in the CDR3. Germline V CDR1 and CDR2: KGHSH, LQKENI. Trimming took 3 bases from V and 9 from J, leaving 15 bases between them. The CDR3 DNA follows: TGTGCCAGCTCACCTGAGCCCATGCTCGGGCAGTACTTC. Amino acids: CASSPEPMLGQYF. The variable domain in full, completed from reference TRBV18 and TRBJ2-7, reads NAGVMQNPRHLVRRRGQEARLRCSPMKGHSHVYWYRQLPEEGLKFMVYLQKENIIDESGMPKERFSAEFPKEGPSILRIQQVVRGDSAAYFCASSPEPMLGQYFGPGTRLTVT.

In this sample, this clone turned up once. The chain uses TRBV2 and TRBJ2-7; D gene uncertain. Germline lookup yields CDR1 SNHLY and CDR2 FYNNEI. The CDR3 length is 14 residues. V was cut by 2 bases and J by 6 bases, with 14 bases left in between. DNA for the CDR3: TGTGCCAGCAGTGAATGGGGATCGAATAGCGAGCAGTACTTC. Translation: CASSEWGSNSEQYF. Full variable domain (outside the CDR3, taken from reference TRBV2 and TRBJ2-7): EPEVTQTPSHQVTQMGQEVILRCVPISNHLYFYWYRQILGQKVEFLVSFYNNEISEKSEIFDDQFSVERPDGSNFTLKIRSTKLEDSAMYFCASSEWGSNSEQYFGPGTRLTVT.

DNA for the CDR3: TGCGCCAGCCAATTCTCCACTAGCGGCCAAGAGACCCAGTACTTC. The encoded protein is CASQFSTSGQETQYF. The J gene is TRBJ2-5, the V gene TRBV5-1; 8 positions match TRBD2. Looked up from germline, CDR1 is SGHRS and CDR2 is YFSETQ. This CDR3 region has 15 residues. V lost 7 bases, J lost 1 base, and 9 bases stayed unmatched.

The count of this clone is one. The chain carries TRBV7-6 and TRBJ1-1; no definite D call. The V end lost 5 bases, the J end lost 2 bases, and 12 bases lay between the germline ends. The CDR3 is 14 amino acids. From germline, CDR1 is SGHVS and CDR2 FNYEAQ. CDR3 nucleotide sequence: TGTGCCAGCAGCCCAGAGTTTTCAAACACTGAAGCTTTCTTT. This codes for CASSPEFSNTEAFF.

The rearrangement links TRBV19 to TRBJ2-5, with unresolved D. V lost 4 bases, J lost 3 bases, and 9 bases lay in between. There are 13 residues in the CDR3. Germline values: CDR1 LNHDA, CDR2 SQIVND (reference sequence). The CDR3 protein is CASSKRPKETQYF. Written as DNA, the CDR3 is TGTGCCAGTAGTAAACGCCCGAAAGAGACCCAGTACTTC.

The chain carries TRBV7-2 and TRBJ2-2, with D possibly TRBD1 on 5 matching bases. Germline values: CDR1 SGHTA, CDR2 FQGNSA. V lost 6 bases and J lost 8, with 22 bases in between. This CDR3 region has 16 residues. The CDR3 protein is CASRHPAAGMDGELFF. The CDR3 nucleotides read TGTGCCAGCAGACACCCCGCCGCAGGGATGGATGGGGAGCTGTTTTTT.

J is TRBJ1-1 and V is TRBV29-1, with 7 bases matching TRBD1. The germline V gene has CDR1 SQVTM and CDR2 ANQGSEA. The CDR3 length is 13 residues. The V and J ends lost 1 base and 4 bases, in that order; junction bases with no gene match: 3. The CDR3 here is CSVEAAGGTEAFF. CDR3 nucleotide sequence: TGCAGCGTTGAAGCCGCAGGGGGCACTGAAGCTTTCTTT.

V usage is TRBV28 and J usage is TRBJ1-5, with D tentatively TRBD1 (6 bases). The germline V gene has CDR1 MDHEN and CDR2 SYDVKM. This CDR3 has 16 residues. Trimming shortened V by 8 bases and J by 4 bases, and 21 bases separated the two germline ends. CDR3 sequence reads: CASYPSVTGTNQPQHF. The CDR3 region has the DNA TGTGCCAGCTACCCCTCCGTGACAGGAACAAATCAGCCCCAGCATTTT.

CDR3 in amino acids: CASRRSGVGETQYF. The CDR3 DNA reads TGTGCCAGCAGACGTAGCGGGGTTGGAGAGACCCAGTACTTC. V gene TRBV7-2 combines with J gene TRBJ2-5; TRBD2 agrees at 8 bases. V lost 6 bases, J lost 4 bases, and 7 bases stayed unmatched. This CDR3 has 14 amino acids. The germline CDR1 and CDR2 sequences are SGHTA and FQGNSA.

V gene TRBV7-8 combines with J gene TRBJ2-7; TRBD1 matches 7 bases. The germline CDR1 and CDR2 sequences are SGHVS and FQNEAQ. J gave up 6 bases and V 5 bases, and 10 bases lay outside the gene matches. CDR3 length: 14 residues. The DNA of the CDR3 is TGTGCCAGCAGCCTGAAACCGACAGGGACCGAGCAGTACTTC. The encoded protein is CASSLKPTGTEQYF. Using reference TRBV7-8 and TRBJ2-7 for the parts outside the CDR3, the full variable domain is GAGVSQSPRYKVAKRGQDVALRCDPISGHVSLFWYQQALGQGPEFLTYFQNEAQLDKSGLPSDRFFAERPEGSVSTLKIQRTQQEDSAVYLCASSLKPTGTEQYFGPGTRLTVT.

The rearrangement joins TRBV4-2 to TRBJ2-3; D gene ambiguous. The V gene lost 2 bases and the J gene lost 0 bases, with 0 bases spanning the gap. The germline gives CDR1 LGHNA, CDR2 YNFKEQ. There are 12 residues in the CDR3. DNA for the CDR3: TGTGCCAGCAGCCAAAGCACAGATACGCAGTATTTT. This translates into CASSQSTDTQYF.

The V call is TRBV6-5, the J call TRBJ1-4; 8 bases match TRBD1. Per germline, CDR1 MNHEY and CDR2 SVGAGI. The ends lost 4 bases at V and 6 bases at J; junction bases unmatched: 7. CDR3 length: 15 residues. The CDR3 coding sequence is TGTGCCAGCAGTTCCGCCGGGACAGGCGATGAAAAACTGTTTTTT. Its protein product is CASSSAGTGDEKLFF.

The chain combines TRBV4-3 with TRBJ2-5; D call uncertain. The V end was cut by 1 base, the J end by 5 bases, with 14 bases between. The CDR3 is 15 residues long. Germline V gives CDR1 LGHNA, CDR2 YSLEER. The CDR3 region has the DNA TGCGCCAGCAGCCAAGGGGCTAGTTCGGTGGAGACCCAGTACTTC. It is translated as CASSQGASSVETQYF.

In DNA, the CDR3 is TGTGCCAGCAGCTTCTCGACAGGGGGGAACACTGAAGCTTTCTTT. Translating gives CASSFSTGGNTEAFF. V and J are TRBV11-3 and TRBJ1-1, with TRBD1 matching 9 bases. The J segment lost 1 base and the V segment lost 3 bases, leaving 3 bases of the junction unmatched. Per germline, CDR1 SGHNT and CDR2 YENEEA. The CDR3 is 15 residues long.

This clone has a single count. The chain couples TRBV25-1 to TRBJ1-2; a weak D match, TRBD1 (6 bases). Germline CDR1 reads MGHDK; CDR2 reads SYGVNS. The CDR3 contains 14 residues. V lost 5 bases and J lost 6, with 16 bases in between. CDR3 in amino acids: CASSRLRGSHGYTF. The CDR3 DNA is TGTGCCAGCAGTAGACTCAGGGGATCACATGGCTACACCTTC.

The chain joins TRBV19 to TRBJ2-1, with 9 nucleotides matching TRBD1. From germline, CDR1 is LNHDA and CDR2 SQIVND (reference sequence). Trimming cost V 7 bases and J 1 base; bases outside gene matches: 5. The CDR3 covers 15 residues. This CDR3 is CASTQDRGSYNEQFF. CDR3 DNA: TGTGCCAGTACCCAGGACAGGGGTTCCTACAATGAGCAGTTCTTC. The full variable domain, completed using reference TRBV19 and TRBJ2-1, is DGGITQSPKYLFRKEGQNVTLSCEQNLNHDAMYWYRQDPGQGLRLIYYSQIVNDFQKGDIAEGYSVSREKKESFPLTVTSAQKNPTAFYLCASTQDRGSYNEQFFGPGTRLTVL.

The gene calls are TRBV11-2 and TRBJ2-7; D gene uncertain. The CDR3 is 12 amino acids. V was shortened by 1 base and J by 1 base, with 2 bases between the two germline ends. Germline CDR1 reads SGHAT; CDR2 reads FQNNGV. The CDR3 is CASSLGSYEQYF. CDR3 DNA: TGTGCCAGCAGCTTAGGTTCCTACGAGCAGTACTTC.

This chain links TRBV7-2 with TRBJ2-3, with 9 bases lining up with TRBD2. The CDR3 contains 18 residues. V dropped 0 bases and J dropped 0; count of bases not matched to a gene: 7. CDR1 and CDR2 from the germline V gene are SGHTA and FQGNSA. The CDR3 spells CASSLASASGVSTDTQYF. CDR3 DNA sequence: TGTGCCAGCAGCTTAGCGTCCGCTAGCGGGGTGAGCACAGATACGCAGTATTTT.

To note about this clone: The conserved closing phenylalanine or tryptophan is absent in this CDR3, likely reflecting a read error. It is unclear where the CDR3 begins or ends on the DNA, so no DNA is shown, and the CDR3 is as TCRdb lists it. J is TRBJ2-3 and V is TRBV2. Counting both end residues, the CDR3 totals 11 amino acids. Germline values: CDR1 SNHLY, CDR2 FYNNEI. The CDR3 is CASSPRGKPRL.

The chain couples TRBV7-2 to TRBJ2-4; the D is unclear. V gave up 1 base and J gave up 9 bases, with 13 bases separating them. The germline gives CDR1 SGHTA, CDR2 FQGNSA. CDR3 length: 14 residues. This chain's CDR3 is CASSLESLAAIQYF. The CDR3 nucleotides read TGTGCCAGCAGCTTAGAATCTTTGGCCGCCATTCAGTACTTC.

The V gene is TRBV7-9, the J gene TRBJ1-1; D unresolved. The germline V gene encodes CDR1 SEHNR and CDR2 FQNEAQ (reference sequence). This CDR3 has 12 residues. V was clipped by 0 bases and J by 3 bases, with 2 bases between them. CDR3 DNA: TGTGCCAGCAGCTTAGCGTACACTGAAGCTTTCTTT. This encodes CASSLAYTEAFF.

The chain joins TRBV11-2 to TRBJ2-3, with a possible D match to TRBD1 (6 bases). V lost 2 bases and J lost 1, with 13 bases in between. The CDR3 loop spans 16 amino acids. From germline, CDR1 is SGHAT and CDR2 FQNNGV. The CDR3 here is CASSLSAGAGTDTQYF. In DNA, the CDR3 is TGTGCCAGCAGCTTATCGGCAGGGGCCGGCACAGATACGCAGTATTTT.

The V and J genes are TRBV6-5 and TRBJ1-6; D gene ambiguous. The CDR3 is 12 residues long. The germline V and J ends were trimmed by 6 bases and 7 bases, with 7 bases remaining between them. Germline-derived CDR1 and CDR2 are MNHEY and SVGAGI. The CDR3 DNA sequence: TGTGCCAGCAGCTTCAGAAATTCACCCCTCCACTTT. Protein sequence: CASSFRNSPLHF.

Only one count was recorded for this clone. The chain is built from TRBV7-9 and TRBJ2-7; D not resolved. V dropped 0 bases and J dropped 0 bases, with 3 bases sitting between them. The length of the CDR3 is 13 residues. CDR1 SEHNR and CDR2 FQNEAQ come from the germline V gene (reference sequence). CDR3 sequence: CASSLAHSYEQYF. The CDR3 bases are TGTGCCAGCAGCTTAGCCCACTCCTACGAGCAGTACTTC.

As to this clone: The junction does not match germline at one end; this may be a read error. The rearrangement uses TRBV11-1 and TRBJ1-1; D is unresolved. CDR1 is SGHAT, CDR2 FQDESV, per germline (reference sequence). The CDR3 length is 14 residues. The CDR3: CASCLKAGGTEAFF. CDR3 in DNA: TGTGCCAGCTGCTTGAAGGCGGGCGGGACTGAAGCTTTCTTT.

This chain connects TRBV19 to TRBJ2-5, with D possibly being TRBD1 (5 bases). The CDR3 loop spans 14 amino acids. Germline V CDR1 and CDR2: LNHDA, SQIVND (reference sequence). With 5 bases removed from V and 2 bases from J, the gap between germline ends came to 12 bases. The CDR3 DNA reads TGTGCCAGTAGTTTGACCCGACAGCAAGAGACCCAGTACTTC. It yields the protein CASSLTRQQETQYF.